This TCR beta chain was sequenced in a study of blood T cell repertoires in COVID-19 (dated by TCRdb to the early 2020s). About the full investigation: The collaborator samples originated in the United States, Italy and Spain and spanned the acute and convalescent phases of COVID-19. The dataset comprised deeply sampled blood TCRbeta repertoires from subjects exposed to, actively infected with, or recovered from COVID-19. The material from the prospective study consisted of cDNA or gDNA derived from T cells, B-cell-depleted T cells, or PBMCs. The repertoires were released in a freely available public database intended as a resource for research on the immune response to SARS-CoV-2. The sample metadata nearly always contained a de-identified subject ID, COVID-19 status, age in years and sex. Samples came from the ongoing ImmuneRACE study (first 160 participants) plus 1,254 subjects from 6 global collaborators. Where available, HLA class I and class II types were obtained from metadata supplied by the sample provider rather than from assay-based typing.

TCRbeta CDR3 regions were amplified from genomic DNA using the immunoSEQ Assay, a bias-controlled multiplex PCR. Regarding the original processing steps: The number of nucleated cells in each sample was estimated by amplification of reference gene primers within the assay. Sequence reads were collapsed and filtered to measure the absolute abundance of every unique TCRbeta CDR3 rearrangement. For each sample, productive Simpson clonality was calculated as the square root of Simpson's diversity index over productive rearrangements. TCRdb took this table from immuneACCESS and kept in-frame rearrangements with V and J called. Such tables lack part of the clones; where checked against another copy, unresolved V genes explain under half of the gap, and the rest is unexplained. V, J and clone size were drawn from that table, and D and trimming were deduced from the DNA. In all, the sample holds roughly 290,000 clones, and around 91% of those were seen once. The ten largest clones add up to approximately 13% of the sample.

Each collaborating institution followed its own protocols to collect whole blood in K2EDTA tubes. Collaborator samples were shipped for TCRbeta analysis as frozen whole blood, isolated PBMCs, or DNA extracted from either sample type. Regarding this clone: The antigen this receptor binds is unknown. Base qualities are not provided; no much larger clone lies one nucleotide away.

The investigation overall reported the following: The quantity of clinical and demographic metadata differed by source and by participant and was supplied without curation.

The TCR was taken from a woman in her fifties or sixties with acute or convalescent COVID-19. The sample comprised peripheral blood.

The DNA sequence follows: TGTGCCAGCAGCTTAGGGACAGGCCACAATGAGCAGTTCTTC. Its translation reads: CASSLGTGHNEQFF. The sequence links TRBV7-3 to TRBJ2-1; the central 8 bases match TRBD1. The germline V gene gives CDR1 as SGHTA and CDR2 as FQGTGA. Taken from cysteine to phenylalanine, the CDR3 has 14 residues. The read is trimmed to its CDR3 DNA, 42 bases read in frame from base 1. Trimming takes 2 bases off V and 5 bases off J; junction bases not matched to a gene: 2.